This section outlines one T cell receptor beta chain sequence together with its context. This record belongs to a study of blood T cell repertoires in COVID-19. Repertoires were generated with immunoSEQ multiplex PCR, while TCRdb's copy carries only in-frame clones and drops some. This sample carries about 170,000 clones, around 82% of them seen once, and the ten largest clones take roughly 20%. V was pared by 5 bases and J by 5 bases, with 15 bases of the junction left unmatched. CDR1 and CDR2 (germline): PRHDT, FYEKMQ (reference sequence). This CDR3 has 18 amino acids. V and J are TRBV13 and TRBJ2-5, with 12 nucleotides matching TRBD1. Sequenced material: peripheral blood. This receptor was obtained from a woman in her 70s who had recovered from COVID-19. CDR3 residues: CASSRGTGGGGGQETQYF. The CDR3 region has the DNA TGTGCCAGCAGCCGCGGGACAGGGGGCGGGGGCGGACAGGAGACCCAGTACTTC.